The text below deals with one T cell receptor (beta chain). This sample is part of a study of control samples from healthy donors and cancer patients. TCRdb's copy holds only in-frame clones and misses some; the assay was immunoSEQ multiplex PCR. The table includes 100,000 to 150,000 clones, roughly 86% detected once. The CDR3 covers 12 residues. The germline CDR1 and CDR2 sequences are KGHSH and LQKENI. The V gene lost 3 bases and the J gene lost 5 bases, with 8 bases spanning the gap. The source material was blood. V usage is TRBV18 and J usage is TRBJ2-7; D possibly corresponds to TRBD1 (5 bases). This receptor was taken from a man in his sixties in good health. CDR3 in amino acids: CASSPDTHEQYF. The CDR3 region has the DNA TGTGCCAGCTCACCGGACACCCACGAGCAGTACTTC.